The rows below give T cell receptor beta chains drawn from one sample of a study of T cell responses to AZD1222 COVID-19 vaccine. Sequenced by immunoSEQ multiplex PCR; TCRdb stores in-frame clones only, minus some. The sample includes around 130,000 clones, 93% of them seen just once. The sample in question was peripheral blood, obtained on day 0 of AZD1222 vaccination. These TCRs come from an adult in good health. The CDR3 runs from the conserved cysteine through the conserved F or W. A D gene is named only where the DNA matches it firmly. Clone size is shown for a subset of rows, as once, few, many or a class of expanded clone.

clone size,V gene,J gene,D gene,CDR3 DNA,CDR3 protein
NA,TRBV6-4,TRBJ2-1,TRBD1,TGTGCCAGCAGTACGAACAGGGGCGATGAGCAGTTCTTC,CASSTNRGDEQFF
NA,TRBV24-1,TRBJ1-2,NA,TGTGCCACGGACTTTGGGCAGCCAGCTAACTATGGCTACACCTTC,CATDFGQPANYGYTF
NA,TRBV18,TRBJ1-1,NA,TGTGCCAGCTCCCCGAGGGGGTTCACTGAAGCTTTCTTT,CASSPRGFTEAFF
NA,TRBV4-1,TRBJ1-1,NA,TGCGCCAGCAGCCAAGACCAAAGGGGTCCCTCTGAAGCTTTCTTT,CASSQDQRGPSEAFF
NA,TRBV27,TRBJ1-1,TRBD1,TGTGCCAGCAGCCCTGCCCCGGACAGGGCCGTGAACACTGAAGCTTTCTTT,CASSPAPDRAVNTEAFF
NA,TRBV15,TRBJ1-5,NA,TGTGCCACCAGCAGAGATCGAATTACGGCACTAGGCAATCAGCCCCAGCATTTT,CATSRDRITALGNQPQHF
NA,TRBV7-3,TRBJ2-5,NA,TGTGCCAGCAGCTTGACGGGAGCGAGGTCGGAGACCCAGTACTTC,CASSLTGARSETQYF
NA,TRBV3-1/TRBV3-2,TRBJ2-3,NA,TGTGCCAGCAGCCAAGACCCCACAGGGACGCAGTATTTT,CASSQDPTGTQYF
once,TRBV9,TRBJ1-2,NA,TGTGCCAGCAGCCCTACGGACAGCAGTGGCTACACCTTC,CASSPTDSSGYTF
NA,TRBV18,TRBJ2-7,NA,TGTGCCAGCTCACCCTCTCCCTCGGACAGTACCTACGAGCAGTACTTC,CASSPSPSDSTYEQYF
NA,TRBV19,TRBJ1-6,NA,TGTGCCAGTAGTATCTTCGGTAATTCACCCCTCCACTTT,CASSIFGNSPLHF
NA,TRBV5-5,TRBJ1-6,NA,TGTGCCAGCAGCCCCTTTTTTGAAATGGGTTCACCCCTCCACTTT,CASSPFFEMGSPLHF
NA,TRBV29-1,TRBJ1-3,NA,TGCAGCGTTGAACCCGACACCACTGGAAACACCATATATTTT,CSVEPDTTGNTIYF
once,TRBV7-2,TRBJ2-5,NA,TGTGCCAGCAGCCCCAAGGTAGCCCTGGTTCCCCAGTACTTC,CASSPKVALVPQYF
NA,TRBV6-4,TRBJ2-3,NA,TGTGCCAGCAGCGTCAGGGCGCGGGATACGCAGTATTTT,CASSVRARDTQYF
NA,TRBV2,TRBJ1-2,NA,TGTGCCACACAATCGCGGGGCTATGGCTACACCTTC,CATQSRGYGYTF
NA,TRBV19,TRBJ2-1,NA,TGTGCCAGTAGTGGCCGGCCGGTTTCCTACAATGAGCAGTTCTTC,CASSGRPVSYNEQFF
NA,TRBV28,TRBJ1-2,NA,TGTGCCAGCAGCCCTGGGAGCAGCTATGGCTACACCTTC,CASSPGSSYGYTF
NA,TRBV19,TRBJ2-7,NA,TGTGCCAGTAGCACCCAAGGTTCAGGGGCGGCCTACGAGCAGTACTTC,CASSTQGSGAAYEQYF
NA,TRBV6-5,TRBJ1-6,NA,TGTGCCAGCGGGGGGGGTTTGCATTCACCCCTCCACTTT,CASGGGLHSPLHF
NA,TRBV28,TRBJ1-6,NA,TGTGCCAGCAGGTACATTTATAATTCACCCCTCCACTTT,CASRYIYNSPLHF
once,TRBV5-5,TRBJ2-6,TRBD1,TGTGCCAGCAGCTCTAAACCGGGACAGGGCTCTGGGGCCAACGTCCTGACTTTC,CASSSKPGQGSGANVLTF
NA,TRBV6-5,TRBJ1-5,TRBD1,TGTGCCAGCGGACAGACAGGGGCTAGCAATCAGCCCCAGCATTTT,CASGQTGASNQPQHF
NA,TRBV19,TRBJ2-7,NA,TGTGCCAGTAGTCCCCGACTAGAAAGCTCCTACGAGCAGTACTTC,CASSPRLESSYEQYF